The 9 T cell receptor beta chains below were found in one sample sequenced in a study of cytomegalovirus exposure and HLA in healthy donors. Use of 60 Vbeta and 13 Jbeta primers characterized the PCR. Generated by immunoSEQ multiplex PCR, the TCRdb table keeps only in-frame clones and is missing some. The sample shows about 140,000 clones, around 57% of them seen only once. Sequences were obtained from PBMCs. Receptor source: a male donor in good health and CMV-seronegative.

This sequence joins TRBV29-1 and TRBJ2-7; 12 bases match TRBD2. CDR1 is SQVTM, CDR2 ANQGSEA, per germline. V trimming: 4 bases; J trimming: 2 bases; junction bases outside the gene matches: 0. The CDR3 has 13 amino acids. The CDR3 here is CSVGLAGAYEQYF. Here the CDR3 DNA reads TGCAGCGTTGGACTAGCGGGGGCCTACGAGCAGTACTTC.

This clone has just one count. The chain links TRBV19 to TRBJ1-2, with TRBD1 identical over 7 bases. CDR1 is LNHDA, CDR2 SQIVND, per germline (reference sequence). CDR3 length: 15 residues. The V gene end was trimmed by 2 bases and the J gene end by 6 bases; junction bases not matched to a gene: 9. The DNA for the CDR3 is TGTGCCAGTAGTATATCCGGGGACAGCGGTCATGGCTACACCTTC. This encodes CASSISGDSGHGYTF.

CDR3 amino acids: CASSLDRQGRRSPLHF. The CDR3 bases are TGTGCCAGCAGCTTAGATCGCCAGGGTAGGAGATCACCCCTCCACTTT. This sequence joins TRBV7-8 and TRBJ1-6; weak D call: TRBD1 (5 bases). The CDR3 loop spans 16 amino acids. Trimming pared 1 base from V and 10 bases from J, leaving 17 bases between. Germline loops: CDR1 SGHVS, CDR2 FQNEAQ.

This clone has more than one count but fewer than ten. CDR3 DNA: TGCGCCAGCAGCTTGGGACAGGGTACCGGGGAGCTGTTTTTT. Protein sequence: CASSLGQGTGELFF. The rearrangement joins TRBV5-1 to TRBJ2-2; 7 bases line up with TRBD1. The junction had 1 base not matched to a gene; V was cut back by 0 bases and J by 5 bases. Germline V gene data show CDR1 as SGHRS and CDR2 as YFSETQ. The CDR3 totals 14 residues.

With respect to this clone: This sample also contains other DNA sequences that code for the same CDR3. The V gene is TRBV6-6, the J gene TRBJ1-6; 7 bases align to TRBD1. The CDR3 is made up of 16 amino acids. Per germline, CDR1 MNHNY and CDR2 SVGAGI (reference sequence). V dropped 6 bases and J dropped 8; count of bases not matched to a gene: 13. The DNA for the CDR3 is TGTGCCAGCAGATGGGACAGAGTCAAGGGTGATTCACCCCTCCACTTT. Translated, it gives CASRWDRVKGDSPLHF.

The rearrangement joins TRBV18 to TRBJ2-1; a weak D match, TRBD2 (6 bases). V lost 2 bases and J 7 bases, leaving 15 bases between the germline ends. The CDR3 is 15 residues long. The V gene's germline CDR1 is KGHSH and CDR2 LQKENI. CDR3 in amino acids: CASSPAANSGNEQFF. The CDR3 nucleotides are TGTGCCAGCTCACCAGCTGCCAATAGCGGTAATGAGCAGTTCTTC.

The DNA of the CDR3 is TGTGCCAGTAGTATGGATCTGTCAGGGGGTGACTATGGCTACACCTTC. Its translation: CASSMDLSGGDYGYTF. This chain joins TRBV19 and TRBJ1-2; 7 bases line up with TRBD1. After removal of 3 bases from V and 3 bases from J, the junction contained 10 bases not matched to a gene. The CDR3 runs to 16 residues. The germline CDR1 and CDR2 sequences are LNHDA and SQIVND (reference sequence).

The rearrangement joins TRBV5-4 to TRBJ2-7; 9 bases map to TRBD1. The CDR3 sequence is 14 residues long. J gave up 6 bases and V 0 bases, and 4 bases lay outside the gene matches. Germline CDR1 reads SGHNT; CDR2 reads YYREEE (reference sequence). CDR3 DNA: TGTGCCAGCAGCTTGGGGACAGGGGTAGGCGAGCAGTACTTC. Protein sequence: CASSLGTGVGEQYF.

As DNA, the CDR3 is TGCGCCAGCAGCTTGGGCCCAACAGGGGTGGGCGAAAAACTGTTTTTT. Amino acid sequence: CASSLGPTGVGEKLFF. The chain couples TRBV5-1 to TRBJ1-4, with TRBD1 matching 7 bases. V was clipped by 0 bases and J by 8 bases; unmatched bases: 10. This CDR3 is 16 amino acids long. CDR1 SGHRS and CDR2 YFSETQ come from the germline V gene.